This TCR beta chain appears in the sequencing data of a study of cytomegalovirus exposure and HLA in healthy donors. Turning to the study itself: An earlier analysis identified 100 million to 130 million unique TCR beta sequences in 150 million to 200 million T cells.

CDR1 and CDR2 from the germline V gene are LGHNT and FRNRAP. The length of the CDR3 is 14 residues. After removal of 7 bases from V and 6 bases from J, the junction contained 8 bases not matched to a gene. Vbeta (60) and Jbeta (13) primers were used in the PCR. The assay was immunoSEQ multiplex PCR, and TCRdb's table has in-frame clones only and misses some. Of under 200,000 clones in the sample, around four fifths were seen once. Only a few counts were recorded for this clone. This rearrangement joins TRBV12-5 to TRBJ2-3; 9 bases are a match to TRBD2. The TCR was taken from a middle-aged man in good health and CMV-seropositive. The sample consisted of PBMCs. CDR3 sequence: CASAISGRMDTQYF. The CDR3 region has the DNA TGTGCTAGTGCCATTAGCGGGAGAATGGATACGCAGTATTTT. Full variable domain (outside the CDR3, taken from reference TRBV12-5 and TRBJ2-3): DARVTQTPRHKVTEMGQEVTMRCQPILGHNTVFWYRQTMMQGLELLAYFRNRAPLDDSGMPKDRFSAEMPDATLATLKIQPSEPRDSAVYFCASAISGRMDTQYFGPGTRLTVL.